Here is one TCR beta chain with its context. Its antigen remains unidentified. J gave up 2 bases and V 4 bases, and 0 bases lay outside the gene matches. The CDR3 is 15 amino acids. CDR1 MDHEN and CDR2 SYDVKM come from the germline V gene. This entry is derived from a study of cytomegalovirus exposure and HLA in healthy donors. Regarding the study as a whole: An assumption of roughly uniform sequencing depth across donors underlay the presence/absence analyses. Most TCR sequences proved rare, with some public TCRs found in many donors.

With 60 Vbeta and 13 Jbeta primers, the PCR was carried out. Clones were sequenced by immunoSEQ multiplex PCR, and TCRdb holds only the in-frame ones, with some missing. Among about 140,000 clones, around 75% were seen once, and the ten largest hold approximately 1.6%. This chain uses TRBV28 with TRBJ2-6; 9 bases are shared with TRBD1. The sequencing input was PBMCs. The sequence derives from a woman aged 25 to 39 in good health and CMV-seronegative. CDR3: CASSWTGAGANVLTF. The CDR3 DNA reads TGTGCCAGCAGTTGGACAGGGGCTGGGGCCAACGTCCTGACTTTC.